These T cell receptor beta chains were read from a single sample in a study of a mutant IDH1 vaccine in newly diagnosed glioma. Data came from immunoSEQ multiplex PCR; TCRdb stores just in-frame clones and leaves some out. In the table there are around 82,000 clones, about four fifths of which are singletons. The specimen was PBMCs, collected from a glioma patient treated with radiotherapy, temozolomide or both. The receptors were sampled from a man aged 35 to 55 with glioma. Some clones in this sample may be carry-over from other donors' samples. The CDR3 runs from the conserved cysteine through the conserved F or W. Each record gives: clone size, J gene, V gene, D gene, CDR3 DNA, CDR3 protein. A D gene is named only where the DNA matches it firmly. Clone size is given for some rows only: seen once, a few or many times, or a class if the clone is expanded.

clone size: -; J gene: TRBJ2-3; V gene: TRBV5-4; D gene: -; CDR3 DNA: TGTGCCAGCAGCTTGTTGACGTATAGCACAGATACGCAGTATTTT; CDR3 protein: CASSLLTYSTDTQYF
clone size: once; J gene: TRBJ1-6; V gene: TRBV18; D gene: TRBD1; CDR3 DNA: TGTGCCAGCTCACCTACCGGGGACAGACTTAATTCACCCCTCCACTTT; CDR3 protein: CASSPTGDRLNSPLHF
clone size: -; J gene: TRBJ2-1; V gene: TRBV5-1; D gene: TRBD1; CDR3 DNA: TGCGCCAGCACCACCTTTCCGGGACAGAGGAATGGTGAGCAGTTCTTC; CDR3 protein: CASTTFPGQRNGEQFF
clone size: -; J gene: TRBJ2-7; V gene: TRBV4-1; D gene: -; CDR3 DNA: TGCGCCAGCAGCCAAGATACTCCGGTACGGGGGGCCGGCGAGCAGTACTTC; CDR3 protein: CASSQDTPVRGAGEQYF
clone size: -; J gene: TRBJ1-2; V gene: TRBV5-4; D gene: TRBD1; CDR3 DNA: TGTGCCAGCAGCCCGGACAGGGGGATTAACTATGGCTACACCTTC; CDR3 protein: CASSPDRGINYGYTF
clone size: -; J gene: TRBJ1-1; V gene: TRBV7-9; D gene: -; CDR3 DNA: TGTGCCAGCAGCTCCGACAGGGAAGCTTTCTTT; CDR3 protein: CASSSDREAFF
clone size: -; J gene: TRBJ2-3; V gene: TRBV10-3; D gene: -; CDR3 DNA: TGTGCCATCTCGGCCGGGACATCCACAGATACGCAGTATTTT; CDR3 protein: CAISAGTSTDTQYF
clone size: once; J gene: TRBJ1-6; V gene: TRBV19; D gene: TRBD1; CDR3 DNA: TGTGCCAGTAGTATATTGTATCCCTGGGACAGCCGAAATTCACCCCTCCACTTT; CDR3 protein: CASSILYPWDSRNSPLHF
clone size: -; J gene: TRBJ2-5; V gene: TRBV10-1; D gene: -; CDR3 DNA: TGCGCCAGCAGTTACCAAGAGACCCAGTACTTC; CDR3 protein: CASSYQETQYF
clone size: -; J gene: TRBJ2-7; V gene: TRBV4-1; D gene: TRBD1; CDR3 DNA: TGCGCCAGCAGCCAAGAGGACAGGGGAGACGAGCAGTACTTC; CDR3 protein: CASSQEDRGDEQYF
clone size: -; J gene: TRBJ2-7; V gene: TRBV19; D gene: -; CDR3 DNA: TGTGCCAGTAGTTTAGGGGCAGGGCGCACCTACGAGCAGTACTTC; CDR3 protein: CASSLGAGRTYEQYF
clone size: few; J gene: TRBJ1-2; V gene: TRBV14; D gene: -; CDR3 DNA: TGTGCCAGCGGCCATACCAGGGGTGATGGCTACACCTTC; CDR3 protein: CASGHTRGDGYTF
clone size: -; J gene: TRBJ2-2; V gene: TRBV2; D gene: -; CDR3 DNA: TGTGCCAGCACCGTCGGGAGCGGACCTACCGGGGAGCTGTTTTTT; CDR3 protein: CASTVGSGPTGELFF
clone size: -; J gene: TRBJ1-1; V gene: TRBV10-2; D gene: -; CDR3 DNA: TGCGCCAGCATACTGAATTCAGTAGGGACTGAAGCTTTCTTT; CDR3 protein: CASILNSVGTEAFF
clone size: many; J gene: TRBJ1-2; V gene: TRBV5-1; D gene: -; CDR3 DNA: TGCGCCAGCAGCTTGGAGCCGGGAACGGCCTATGGCTACACCTTC; CDR3 protein: CASSLEPGTAYGYTF
clone size: -; J gene: TRBJ1-5; V gene: TRBV27; D gene: -; CDR3 DNA: TGTGCCAGCAGTTTATCCGAAACCCACACCTCGCCCCAGCATTTT; CDR3 protein: CASSLSETHTSPQHF
clone size: -; J gene: TRBJ1-2; V gene: TRBV4-1; D gene: TRBD1; CDR3 DNA: TGCGCCAGCAGCCAACCCAAACCGGACAGGACCCCCCGCTATGGCTACACCTTC; CDR3 protein: CASSQPKPDRTPRYGYTF
clone size: -; J gene: TRBJ2-7; V gene: TRBV4-1; D gene: -; CDR3 DNA: TGCGCCAGCAGCCAAGATTTGACAGAAAGCTCCTACGAGCAGTACTTC; CDR3 protein: CASSQDLTESSYEQYF
clone size: -; J gene: TRBJ2-3; V gene: TRBV4-1; D gene: TRBD2; CDR3 DNA: TGCGCCAGCAGCCAAGATTTCGGGACTAGCGGCACAGATACGCAGTATTTT; CDR3 protein: CASSQDFGTSGTDTQYF
clone size: -; J gene: TRBJ2-5; V gene: TRBV4-1; D gene: -; CDR3 DNA: TGCGCCAGCAGCCAAGAGGCGGGACTCCAAGAGACCCAGTACTTC; CDR3 protein: CASSQEAGLQETQYF
clone size: once; J gene: TRBJ2-3; V gene: TRBV2; D gene: -; CDR3 DNA: TGTGCCAGCAGGAGGACACCATTTACAGATACGCAGTATTTT; CDR3 protein: CASRRTPFTDTQYF
clone size: once; J gene: TRBJ2-4; V gene: TRBV7-8; D gene: -; CDR3 DNA: TGTGCCAGCAGCTTAATGGAGGGAAGAGGAAACATTCAGTACTTC; CDR3 protein: CASSLMEGRGNIQYF
clone size: -; J gene: TRBJ1-2; V gene: TRBV13; D gene: TRBD1; CDR3 DNA: TGTGCCAGCAGCTCGCTCCGAAACCGACAGGGGGGCTATGGCTACACCTTC; CDR3 protein: CASSSLRNRQGGYGYTF
clone size: -; J gene: TRBJ2-2; V gene: TRBV6-6; D gene: TRBD1; CDR3 DNA: TGTGCCAGCAGTTATTCAGGGACAGGCCCCGGGGAGCTGTTTTTT; CDR3 protein: CASSYSGTGPGELFF
clone size: few; J gene: TRBJ1-1; V gene: TRBV12-5; D gene: -; CDR3 DNA: TGTGCTAGTGGTTTGTTTCTGGGTGAAGCTTTCTTT; CDR3 protein: CASGLFLGEAFF
clone size: -; J gene: TRBJ1-5; V gene: TRBV10-2; D gene: TRBD1; CDR3 DNA: TGCGCCAGCAGACCCGGGACAGGGTTGAGCAATCAGCCCCAGCATTTT; CDR3 protein: CASRPGTGLSNQPQHF
clone size: once; J gene: TRBJ1-1; V gene: TRBV7-9; D gene: TRBD1; CDR3 DNA: TGTGCCAGCAGGCCCACAGGGGGCACTGAAGCTTTCTTT; CDR3 protein: CASRPTGGTEAFF
clone size: -; J gene: TRBJ1-2; V gene: TRBV18; D gene: -; CDR3 DNA: TGTGCCAGCTCACGTTATGGGGGACTACAGGGACGGAGTGACTATGGCTACACCTTC; CDR3 protein: CASSRYGGLQGRSDYGYTF
clone size: -; J gene: TRBJ2-7; V gene: TRBV6-5; D gene: TRBD2; CDR3 DNA: TGTGCCAGCAGTTACCAAGGCGCGGGGGTCTCCTACGAGCAGTACTTC; CDR3 protein: CASSYQGAGVSYEQYF
clone size: -; J gene: TRBJ1-1; V gene: TRBV4-2; D gene: -; CDR3 DNA: TGTGCCAGCAGCCAAGTTGAACAGATGAACACTGAAGCTTTCTTT; CDR3 protein: CASSQVEQMNTEAFF
clone size: -; J gene: TRBJ1-4; V gene: TRBV5-1; D gene: TRBD1; CDR3 DNA: TGCGCCAGCAGCCGTGAGACAGGGGTTAGGGAAAAACTGTTTTTT; CDR3 protein: CASSRETGVREKLFF
clone size: -; J gene: TRBJ2-3; V gene: TRBV9; D gene: TRBD2; CDR3 DNA: TGTGCCAGCAGCGGCGGACTAGCGGGGACTCATACGCAGTATTTT; CDR3 protein: CASSGGLAGTHTQYF
clone size: -; J gene: TRBJ1-2; V gene: TRBV6-5; D gene: -; CDR3 DNA: TGTGCCAGCAGTGCCGGGGGACCCCCGTATGGCTACACCTTC; CDR3 protein: CASSAGGPPYGYTF
clone size: -; J gene: TRBJ2-1; V gene: TRBV2; D gene: TRBD2; CDR3 DNA: TGTGCCAGCAGGGAGCGGGGGGGCTCTGATAATGAGCAGTTCTTC; CDR3 protein: CASRERGGSDNEQFF
clone size: once; J gene: TRBJ2-2; V gene: TRBV4-2; D gene: TRBD1; CDR3 DNA: TGTGCCAGCAGCCCAGGGACAGGGGAAACCGGGGAGCTGTTTTTT; CDR3 protein: CASSPGTGETGELFF